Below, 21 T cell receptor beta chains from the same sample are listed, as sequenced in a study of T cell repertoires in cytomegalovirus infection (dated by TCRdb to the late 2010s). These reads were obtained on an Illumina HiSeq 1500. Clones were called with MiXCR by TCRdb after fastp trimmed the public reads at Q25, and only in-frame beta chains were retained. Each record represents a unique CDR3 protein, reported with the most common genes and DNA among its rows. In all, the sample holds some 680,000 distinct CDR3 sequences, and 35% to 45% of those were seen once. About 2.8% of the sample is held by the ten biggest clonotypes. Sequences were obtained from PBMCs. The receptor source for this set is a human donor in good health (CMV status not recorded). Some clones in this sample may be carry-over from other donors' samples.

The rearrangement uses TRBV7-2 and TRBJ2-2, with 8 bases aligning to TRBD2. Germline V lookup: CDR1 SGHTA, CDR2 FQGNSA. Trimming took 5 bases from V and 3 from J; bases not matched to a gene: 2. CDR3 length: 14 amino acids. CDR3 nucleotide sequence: TGTGCCAGCAGCGGGACTAGTTACACCGGGGAGCTGTTTTTT. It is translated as CASSGTSYTGELFF. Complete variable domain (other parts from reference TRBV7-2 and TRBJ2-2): GAGVSQSPSNKVTEKGKDVELRCDPISGHTALYWYRQSLGQGLEFLIYFQGNSAPDKSGLPSDRFSAERTGGSVSTLTIQRTQQEDSAVYLCASSGTSYTGELFFGEGSRLTVL.

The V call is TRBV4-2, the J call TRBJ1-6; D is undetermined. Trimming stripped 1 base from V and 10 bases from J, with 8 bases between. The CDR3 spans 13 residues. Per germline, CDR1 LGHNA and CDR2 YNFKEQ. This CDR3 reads CASSQAWESPLHF. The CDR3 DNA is TGTGCCAGCAGCCAAGCTTGGGAATCACCCCTCCACTTT.

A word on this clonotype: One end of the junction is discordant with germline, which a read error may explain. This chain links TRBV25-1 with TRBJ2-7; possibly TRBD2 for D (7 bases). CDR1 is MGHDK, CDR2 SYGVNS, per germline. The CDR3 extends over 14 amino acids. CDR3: CASSDAGANYVQYF. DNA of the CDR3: TGTGCCAGCAGTGACGCGGGGGCCAACTACGTGCAGTACTTC.

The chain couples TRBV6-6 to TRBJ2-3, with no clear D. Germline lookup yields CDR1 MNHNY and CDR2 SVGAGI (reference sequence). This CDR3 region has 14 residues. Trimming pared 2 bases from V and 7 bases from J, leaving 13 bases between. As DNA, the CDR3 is TGTGCCAGCAGTTACCACGGCCGGCCGAATACGCAGTATTTT. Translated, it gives CASSYHGRPNTQYF.

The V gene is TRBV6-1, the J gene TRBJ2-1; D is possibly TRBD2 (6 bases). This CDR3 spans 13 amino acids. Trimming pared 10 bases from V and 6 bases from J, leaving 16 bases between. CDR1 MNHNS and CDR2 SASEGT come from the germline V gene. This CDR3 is CATRLFGGNEQFF. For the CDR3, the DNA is TGTGCCACCCGGTTGTTCGGGGGCAATGAGCAGTTCTTC.

The CDR3 sequence is CASSSPGLQAGSPLHF. The CDR3 DNA sequence: TGTGCCAGCAGCTCCCCAGGACTCCAAGCGGGATCACCCCTCCACTTT. V and J are TRBV7-9 and TRBJ1-6; D is undetermined. The CDR3 is made up of 16 amino acids. V gave up 4 bases and J gave up 10 bases, with 20 bases separating them. Germline loops: CDR1 SEHNR, CDR2 FQNEAQ (reference sequence). The full variable domain, rest sourced from reference TRBV7-9 and TRBJ1-6, is DTGVSQNPRHKITKRGQNVTFRCDPISEHNRLYWYRQTLGQGPEFLTYFQNEAQLEKSRLLSDRFSAERPKGSFSTLEIQRTEQGDSAMYLCASSSPGLQAGSPLHFGNGTRLTVT.

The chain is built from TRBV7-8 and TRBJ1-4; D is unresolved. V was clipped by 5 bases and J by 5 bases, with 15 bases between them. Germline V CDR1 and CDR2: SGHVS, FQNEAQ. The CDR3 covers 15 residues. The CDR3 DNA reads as TGTGCCAGCAGCCCCCTGGACCCACCCAATGAAAAACTGTTTTTT. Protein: CASSPLDPPNEKLFF.

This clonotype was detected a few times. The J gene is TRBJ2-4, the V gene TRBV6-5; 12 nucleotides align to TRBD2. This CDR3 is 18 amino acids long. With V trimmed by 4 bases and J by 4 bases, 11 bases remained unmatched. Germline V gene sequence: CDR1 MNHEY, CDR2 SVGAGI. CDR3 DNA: TGTGCCAGCAGTTTACGTTCGCGGGGACTAGCGGGTAAAAACATTCAGTACTTC. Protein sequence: CASSLRSRGLAGKNIQYF.

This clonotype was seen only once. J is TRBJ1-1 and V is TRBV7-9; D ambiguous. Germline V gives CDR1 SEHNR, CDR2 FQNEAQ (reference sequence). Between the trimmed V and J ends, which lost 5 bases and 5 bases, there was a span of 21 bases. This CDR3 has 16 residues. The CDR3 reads CASSPPGNVPGTEAFF. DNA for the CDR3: TGTGCCAGCAGCCCACCCGGTAATGTCCCGGGGACTGAAGCTTTCTTT.

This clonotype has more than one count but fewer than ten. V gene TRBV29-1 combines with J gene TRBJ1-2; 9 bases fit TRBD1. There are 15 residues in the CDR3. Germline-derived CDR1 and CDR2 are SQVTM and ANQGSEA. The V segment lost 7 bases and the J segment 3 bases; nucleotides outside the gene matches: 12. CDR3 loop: CSATTGTGFYYGYTF. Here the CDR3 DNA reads TGCAGCGCGACAACCGGGACAGGGTTTTACTATGGCTACACCTTC.

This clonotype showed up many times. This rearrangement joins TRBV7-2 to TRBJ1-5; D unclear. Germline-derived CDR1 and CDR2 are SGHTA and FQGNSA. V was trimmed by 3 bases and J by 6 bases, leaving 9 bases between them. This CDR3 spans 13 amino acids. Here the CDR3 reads CASSFRVGQPQHF. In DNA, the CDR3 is TGTGCCAGCAGCTTTAGAGTAGGTCAGCCCCAGCATTTT. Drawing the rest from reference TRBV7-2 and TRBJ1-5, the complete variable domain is GAGVSQSPSNKVTEKGKDVELRCDPISGHTALYWYRQSLGQGLEFLIYFQGNSAPDKSGLPSDRFSAERTGGSVSTLTIQRTQQEDSAVYLCASSFRVGQPQHFGDGTRLSIL.

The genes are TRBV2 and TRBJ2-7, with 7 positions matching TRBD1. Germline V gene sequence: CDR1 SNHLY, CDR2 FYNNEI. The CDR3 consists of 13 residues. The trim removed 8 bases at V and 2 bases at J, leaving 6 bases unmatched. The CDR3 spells CASWWTGTYEQYF. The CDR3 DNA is TGTGCCAGCTGGTGGACAGGAACCTACGAGCAGTACTTC.

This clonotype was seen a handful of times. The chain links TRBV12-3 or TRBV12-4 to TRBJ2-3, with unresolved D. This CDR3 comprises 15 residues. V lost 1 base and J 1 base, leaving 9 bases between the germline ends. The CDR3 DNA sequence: TGTGCCAGCAGTTTAGTTCCTATTGGCACAGATACGCAGTATTTT. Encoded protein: CASSLVPIGTDTQYF.

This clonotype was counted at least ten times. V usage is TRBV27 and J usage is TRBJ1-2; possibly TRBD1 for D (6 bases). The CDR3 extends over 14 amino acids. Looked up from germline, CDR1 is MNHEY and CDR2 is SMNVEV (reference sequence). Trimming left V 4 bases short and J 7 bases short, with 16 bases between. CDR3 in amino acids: CASSSTGPFGGYTF. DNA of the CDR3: TGTGCCAGCAGTTCGACAGGCCCCTTTGGTGGCTACACCTTC.

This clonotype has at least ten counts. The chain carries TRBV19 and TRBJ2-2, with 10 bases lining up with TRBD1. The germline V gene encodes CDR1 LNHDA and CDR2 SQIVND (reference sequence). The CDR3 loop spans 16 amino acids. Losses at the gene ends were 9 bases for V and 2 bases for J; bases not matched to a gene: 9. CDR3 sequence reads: CASNTGTGANTGELFF. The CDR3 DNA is TGTGCCAGCAACACCGGGACAGGGGCCAACACCGGGGAGCTGTTTTTT.

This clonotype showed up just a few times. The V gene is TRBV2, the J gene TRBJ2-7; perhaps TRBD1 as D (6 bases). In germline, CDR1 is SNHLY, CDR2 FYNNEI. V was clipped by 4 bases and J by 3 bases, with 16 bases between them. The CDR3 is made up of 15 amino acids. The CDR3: CASSGARGGGYEQYF. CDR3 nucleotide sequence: TGTGCCAGCAGTGGGGCCAGGGGCGGTGGCTACGAGCAGTACTTC.

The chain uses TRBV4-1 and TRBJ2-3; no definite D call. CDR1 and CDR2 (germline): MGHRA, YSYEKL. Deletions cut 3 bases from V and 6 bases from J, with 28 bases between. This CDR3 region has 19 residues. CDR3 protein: CASSQIEGSGVRSGDTQYF. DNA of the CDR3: TGCGCCAGCAGCCAGATCGAAGGGTCGGGCGTCAGGTCCGGGGATACGCAGTATTTT.

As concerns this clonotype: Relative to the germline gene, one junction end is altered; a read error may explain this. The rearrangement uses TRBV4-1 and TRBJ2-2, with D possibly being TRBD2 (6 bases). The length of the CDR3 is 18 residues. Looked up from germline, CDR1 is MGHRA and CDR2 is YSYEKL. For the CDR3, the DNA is TGTGCCAGCAGCCAATTTTCCCTCGGGACTTCATTTACCGGGGAGCTGTTTTTT. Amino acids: CASSQFSLGTSFTGELFF.

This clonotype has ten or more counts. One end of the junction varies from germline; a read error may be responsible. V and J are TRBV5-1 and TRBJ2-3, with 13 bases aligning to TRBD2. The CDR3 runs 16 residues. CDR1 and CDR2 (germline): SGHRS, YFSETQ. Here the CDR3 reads CASSAGTSGGTDTQYF. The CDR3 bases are TGTGCCAGCAGCGCAGGGACTAGCGGGGGCACAGATACGCAGTATTTT.

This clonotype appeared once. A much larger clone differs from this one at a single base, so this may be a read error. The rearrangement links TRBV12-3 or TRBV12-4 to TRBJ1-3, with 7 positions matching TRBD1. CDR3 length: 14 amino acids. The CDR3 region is CASRQGTEGNTIDF. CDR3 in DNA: TGTGCCAGCAGACAAGGGACAGAAGGAAACACCATAGATTTT.

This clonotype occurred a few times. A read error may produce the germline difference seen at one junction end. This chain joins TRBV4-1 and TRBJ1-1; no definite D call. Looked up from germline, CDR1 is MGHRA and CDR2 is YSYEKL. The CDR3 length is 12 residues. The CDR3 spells CASSQEMVEAFF. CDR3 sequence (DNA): TGTGCCAGCAGCCAAGAAATGGTTGAAGCTTTCTTT.